A selection of T cell receptor beta chains follows, all from one sample in a study of T-cell memory formation after mild COVID-19. TCRdb passed the 5' RACE reads through MiXCR, listing each CDR3 protein once. The data contain a few hundred thousand distinct CDR3 sequences, about 17% of them singletons. Sequences were obtained from PBMCs or a T cell subset sorted from them (not recorded which). All receptors derive from a man between 18 and 35 years old who had mild COVID-19 (a few samples of this study predate the infection). Cell type and time point are not known. The conserved cysteine and the conserved F or W are not part of the CDR3 here. Only some rows state a clone size, as once, few, many or a class for expanded clones.

CDR3 protein: ASRNRQPVEEETQY
V gene: TRBV28
clone size: few
J gene: TRBJ2-5

CDR3 protein: ASSEGLNQPQH
V gene: TRBV18
clone size: -
J gene: TRBJ1-5

CDR3 protein: ASSFREGEQY
V gene: TRBV7-2
clone size: few
J gene: TRBJ2-7

CDR3 protein: ASSLDGGTTINGYT
V gene: TRBV5-5
clone size: -
J gene: TRBJ1-2

CDR3 protein: ASNRLGGAWTGELF
V gene: TRBV9
clone size: -
J gene: TRBJ2-2

CDR3 protein: ASSLGPRDEQF
V gene: TRBV7-9
clone size: -
J gene: TRBJ2-1

CDR3 protein: ASSWDVGNTEAF
V gene: TRBV5-5
clone size: -
J gene: TRBJ1-1

CDR3 protein: ASSPIGGGRDYGYT
V gene: TRBV12-3/TRBV12-4
clone size: -
J gene: TRBJ1-2

CDR3 protein: ASSYDLASYNEQF
V gene: TRBV6-2/TRBV6-3
clone size: few
J gene: TRBJ2-1

CDR3 protein: SALTGSSNEKLF
V gene: TRBV20-1
clone size: -
J gene: TRBJ1-4

CDR3 protein: ASTRQGTGLMNTEAF
V gene: TRBV5-1
clone size: few
J gene: TRBJ1-1

CDR3 protein: ASSLMDRESIGGAF
V gene: TRBV7-8
clone size: few
J gene: TRBJ1-1

CDR3 protein: ASSTLGARNSPLH
V gene: TRBV6-5
clone size: -
J gene: TRBJ1-6

CDR3 protein: ATSDPGTSGDTDTQY
V gene: TRBV24-1
clone size: few
J gene: TRBJ2-3

CDR3 protein: ASSYRDSPLH
V gene: TRBV6-2/TRBV6-3
clone size: many
J gene: TRBJ1-6

CDR3 protein: ASSQPGPRSLSPLH
V gene: TRBV7-9
clone size: few
J gene: TRBJ1-6

CDR3 protein: ASSPWRGDTEAF
V gene: TRBV27
clone size: -
J gene: TRBJ1-1

CDR3 protein: AINPSSGGVVEQF
V gene: TRBV7-2
clone size: -
J gene: TRBJ2-1

CDR3 protein: ASTPAARAYGYT
V gene: TRBV4-3
clone size: -
J gene: TRBJ1-2

CDR3 protein: ASRRTGNYGYT
V gene: TRBV5-6
clone size: -
J gene: TRBJ1-2

CDR3 protein: ASSFRGGPANTGELF
V gene: TRBV5-1
clone size: few
J gene: TRBJ2-2

CDR3 protein: ASSLDQSSTDTQY
V gene: TRBV5-1
clone size: few
J gene: TRBJ2-3

CDR3 protein: ASSLLVTTAGGSHEQF
V gene: TRBV4-3
clone size: -
J gene: TRBJ2-1

CDR3 protein: ASSLGFSGNIQY
V gene: TRBV7-8
clone size: -
J gene: TRBJ2-4

CDR3 protein: ASSRRQGGETQY
V gene: TRBV5-1
clone size: few
J gene: TRBJ2-5

CDR3 protein: ASSQDSRDTQY
V gene: TRBV14
clone size: -
J gene: TRBJ2-3

CDR3 protein: ASSPDRAYTEAF
V gene: TRBV18
clone size: few
J gene: TRBJ1-1

CDR3 protein: AIPTTDMNTEAF
V gene: TRBV10-3
clone size: -
J gene: TRBJ1-1

CDR3 protein: ASRAYPGLSSYNEQF
V gene: TRBV7-3
clone size: -
J gene: TRBJ2-1

CDR3 protein: ASSLEGPREAF
V gene: TRBV5-1
clone size: many
J gene: TRBJ1-1

CDR3 protein: ASSDGGDGTDTQY
V gene: TRBV7-9
clone size: few
J gene: TRBJ2-3

CDR3 protein: ASSILGTGELF
V gene: TRBV19
clone size: -
J gene: TRBJ2-2

CDR3 protein: SAQAGGDREQF
V gene: TRBV20-1
clone size: many
J gene: TRBJ2-1

CDR3 protein: ASSLLLDEQF
V gene: TRBV11-2
clone size: -
J gene: TRBJ2-1

CDR3 protein: ASNGLAGLNEQF
V gene: TRBV6-2/TRBV6-3
clone size: many
J gene: TRBJ2-1

CDR3 protein: ASSPSGGRDTQY
V gene: TRBV6-5
clone size: many
J gene: TRBJ2-3

CDR3 protein: ATSRDTAGQY
V gene: TRBV15
clone size: many
J gene: TRBJ2-5

CDR3 protein: ASSFLGRTTDTQY
V gene: TRBV5-1
clone size: few
J gene: TRBJ2-3

CDR3 protein: ASSQDLPGFEKLF
V gene: TRBV4-1
clone size: few
J gene: TRBJ1-4

CDR3 protein: ASGIRGNYGYT
V gene: TRBV12-3/TRBV12-4
clone size: many
J gene: TRBJ1-2

CDR3 protein: SARGVQGIGSYGYT
V gene: TRBV20-1
clone size: -
J gene: TRBJ1-2

CDR3 protein: ATSRSAYSNQPQH
V gene: TRBV15
clone size: -
J gene: TRBJ1-5

CDR3 protein: ASSYAPGQGSIEQY
V gene: TRBV11-2
clone size: -
J gene: TRBJ2-7

CDR3 protein: ASSSGANEKLF
V gene: TRBV5-1
clone size: -
J gene: TRBJ1-4

CDR3 protein: ASSQTDRDQPQH
V gene: TRBV4-3
clone size: -
J gene: TRBJ1-5

CDR3 protein: ASSSLPGAYEKLF
V gene: TRBV27
clone size: few
J gene: TRBJ1-4

CDR3 protein: SAINRGGETQY
V gene: TRBV20-1
clone size: many
J gene: TRBJ2-5

CDR3 protein: ASSQLLNTNTGELF
V gene: TRBV3-1
clone size: -
J gene: TRBJ2-2

CDR3 protein: ASSEGYTQY
V gene: TRBV2
clone size: few
J gene: TRBJ2-3

CDR3 protein: ASSWRGGEAEAF
V gene: TRBV7-2
clone size: -
J gene: TRBJ1-1

CDR3 protein: ASSFSGDSYNEQF
V gene: TRBV5-1
clone size: many
J gene: TRBJ2-1

CDR3 protein: ASRTGTGAGQPQH
V gene: TRBV6-5
clone size: -
J gene: TRBJ1-5

CDR3 protein: ASSILRTGGSGELF
V gene: TRBV19
clone size: few
J gene: TRBJ2-2